Included here is one T cell receptor beta chain sequence, with context. The data were produced by immunoSEQ multiplex PCR, yet TCRdb's version contains in-frame clones alone and is incomplete. The sample contains about 49,000 clones, more than 85% of which appear only once. Trimming cost V 6 bases and J 5 bases, with 17 bases left between them. Germline CDR1 MNHEY, CDR2 SMNVEV (reference sequence). The CDR3 is made up of 14 amino acids. The data are from a study of T cell changes during pregnancy in multiple sclerosis. This sequence originates from a female donor with multiple sclerosis, enrolled in a pregnancy study. The gene calls are TRBV27 and TRBJ2-7; tentative D call: TRBD2 (5 bases). The sample was peripheral blood, taken after pregnancy. In DNA, the CDR3 is TGTGCCAGCAGCCCCCGGGGAGTGTTGAACGAGCAGTACTTC. It yields the protein CASSPRGVLNEQYF.